The entry that follows covers one T cell receptor beta chain sequence. Its specificity is not known. For sequencing, patients were chosen who had shown expansion of CD8+CD57+ cells by flow cytometry. Blood was sampled before the patients had received any therapy. Germline V lookup: CDR1 MDHEN, CDR2 SYDVKM. This CDR3 has 14 residues. V was trimmed by 4 bases and J by 2 bases, leaving 9 bases between them. This entry is derived from a study of CD8+CD57+ T cells in acquired aplastic anemia. Study-wide results and caveats: The number of CD8+ CDR3 sequences shared by patients and controls was under 35. Significant differences in CD8+ Simpson's diversity were not observed between patients and controls.

Genomic DNA, serving as template, underwent TCR beta VDJ and CDR3 profiling. Each CDR3 protein gets one entry after TCRdb re-called the reads with MiXCR. The data show hundreds of thousands of distinct CDR3 sequences, around 30% seen once. This sequence originates from a human donor with aplastic anemia. The chain carries TRBV28 and TRBJ1-3; D is ambiguous. The specimen sequenced was sorted CD4+, CD8+, or CD8+CD57+ T cells (not recorded which) from PBMCs. The CDR3 region has the DNA TGTGCCAGCAGTTCGCAGCCCGCTGGAAACACCATATATTTT. Encoded protein: CASSSQPAGNTIYF.